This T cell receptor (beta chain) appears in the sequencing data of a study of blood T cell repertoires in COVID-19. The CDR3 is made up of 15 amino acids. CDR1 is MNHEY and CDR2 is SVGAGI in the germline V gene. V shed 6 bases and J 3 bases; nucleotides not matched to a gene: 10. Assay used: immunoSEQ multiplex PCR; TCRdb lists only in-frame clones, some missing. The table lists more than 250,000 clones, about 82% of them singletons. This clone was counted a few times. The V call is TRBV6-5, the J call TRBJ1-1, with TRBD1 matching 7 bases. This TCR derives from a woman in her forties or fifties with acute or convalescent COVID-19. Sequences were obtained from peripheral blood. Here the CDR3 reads CASRGQVQADTEAFF. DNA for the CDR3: TGTGCCAGCAGAGGACAGGTGCAGGCGGACACTGAAGCTTTCTTT.